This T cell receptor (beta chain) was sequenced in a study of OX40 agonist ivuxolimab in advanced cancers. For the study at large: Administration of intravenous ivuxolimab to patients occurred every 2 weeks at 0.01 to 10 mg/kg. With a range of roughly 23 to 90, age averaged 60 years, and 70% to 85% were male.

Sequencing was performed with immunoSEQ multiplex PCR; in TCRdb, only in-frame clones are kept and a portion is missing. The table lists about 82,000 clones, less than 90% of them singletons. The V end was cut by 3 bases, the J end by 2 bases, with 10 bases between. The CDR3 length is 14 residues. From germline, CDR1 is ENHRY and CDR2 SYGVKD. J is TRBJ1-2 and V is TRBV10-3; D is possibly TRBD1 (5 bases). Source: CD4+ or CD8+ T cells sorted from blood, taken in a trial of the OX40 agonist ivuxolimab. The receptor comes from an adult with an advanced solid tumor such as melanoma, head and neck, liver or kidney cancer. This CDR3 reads CAISDTGINYGYTF. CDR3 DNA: TGTGCCATCAGTGATACAGGCATCAACTATGGCTACACCTTC.